The source of this TCR beta chain is a study of shared clonotypes between healthy human individuals. Every donor was a Caucasian adult from Nashville, Tennessee. Measured with immunoSEQ multiplex PCR; TCRdb has only the in-frame clones, and not every one. The table shows 1,100,000 or so clones, with 75% to 80% occurring only once. The sequence was collected from a man between 18 and 35 years old in good health. Some clones in this sample may be carry-over from other donors' samples. The sample taken for sequencing was memory CD4+ T cells from PBMCs. Subset specified: CD45RA-negative fraction.

For the CDR3, the DNA is TGTGCCAGCAAACCAGGGGGCGGCGATGAAAAACTGTTTTTT. Translated: CASKPGGGDEKLFF. The V and J genes are TRBV18 and TRBJ1-4, with 8 bases aligning to TRBD1. Germline lookup yields CDR1 KGHSH and CDR2 LQKENI. The CDR3 covers 14 residues. The junction had 8 bases not matched to a gene; V was cut back by 8 bases and J by 6 bases.